The 13 T cell receptor beta chains below were found in one sample sequenced in a study of early T cells in non-severe SARS-CoV-2 infection. TCRdb itself ran the 5' RACE reads through MiXCR, one entry per CDR3 protein. This table holds 70,000 to 85,000 distinct CDR3 sequences, 9% to 13% found once. The sample taken for sequencing was whole blood. These receptors were obtained from an adult who was a healthcare worker with PCR-confirmed SARS-CoV-2 infection or an uninfected control (not recorded which).

V gene TRBV7-3 combines with J gene TRBJ2-2, with D unresolved. With 1 base removed from V and 1 base from J, the gap between germline ends came to 1 base. Per the germline V gene, CDR1 is SGHTA and CDR2 is FQGTGA. This CDR3 spans 13 amino acids. As DNA, the CDR3 is TGTGCCAGCAGCTTAATGAACACCGGGGAGCTGTTTTTT. The encoded protein is CASSLMNTGELFF.

This clonotype has only a few counts. This chain links TRBV3-1 with TRBJ2-3; the match to TRBD2 covers 7 bases. This CDR3 spans 18 amino acids. The germline V gene encodes CDR1 LGHDT and CDR2 YNNKEL (reference sequence). V lost 0 bases and J lost 0; bases outside the gene matches: 9. This CDR3 is CASSQEGLAERSTDTQYF. In DNA, the CDR3 is TGTGCCAGCAGCCAAGAGGGCCTAGCGGAACGGAGCACAGATACGCAGTATTTT.

This clonotype was found a few times. The chain links TRBV9 to TRBJ2-1, with D unclear. Germline values: CDR1 SGDLS, CDR2 YYNGEE. This CDR3 contains 16 residues. Trimming shortened V by 1 base and J by 0 bases, and 11 bases separated the two germline ends. The CDR3 sequence: CASSVYWTSSYNEQFF. CDR3 DNA sequence: TGTGCCAGCAGCGTATATTGGACCAGCTCCTACAATGAGCAGTTCTTC.

Concerning this clonotype: A read error may explain this, as a much larger clone is one base away. The gene calls are TRBV30 and TRBJ1-2; the D gene is possibly TRBD1 (6 bases). CDR1 GTSNPN and CDR2 SVGIG come from the germline V gene (reference sequence). CDR3 length: 14 amino acids. V was trimmed by 5 bases and J by 2 bases, leaving 15 bases between them. For the CDR3, the DNA is TGTGCCTGGGGGGGCCCGGGACAAAACTATGGCTACACCTTC. Residues: CAWGGPGQNYGYTF. The variable domain in full, with the rest retrieved from reference TRBV30 and TRBJ1-2, is SQTIHQWPATLVQPVGSPLSLECTVEGTSNPNLYWYRQAAGRGLQLLFYSVGIGQISSEVPQNLSASRPQDRQFILSSKKLLLSDSGFYLCAWGGPGQNYGYTFGSGTRLTVV.

This sequence joins TRBV5-1 and TRBJ2-2; 8 nucleotides agree with TRBD1. Germline CDR1 reads SGHRS; CDR2 reads YFSETQ. This CDR3 has 17 amino acids. Trimming removed 0 bases from V and 3 bases from J; junction bases left unmatched: 7. In DNA, the CDR3 is TGCGCCAGCAGCTTGGTTCCAGGGGGCACCCACACCGGGGAGCTGTTTTTT. It encodes CASSLVPGGTHTGELFF.

This clonotype came up a few times. No conserved phenylalanine or tryptophan ends this CDR3, so it is likely a read error. The DNA is omitted, as the CDR3 cannot be located on it reliably, and the CDR3 follows TCRdb's listing. V and J are TRBV12-3 or TRBV12-4 and TRBJ2-1. The CDR3 is 11 residues long, ends included. CDR3 region: CASSYKLSYLL.

This clonotype was counted ten times or more. V gene TRBV12-3 or TRBV12-4 combines with J gene TRBJ1-5; no clear D. V lost 2 bases to trimming and J lost 0 bases, with 8 bases between them. CDR3 length: 15 amino acids. In DNA, the CDR3 is TGTGCCAGCAGTTTATGGGGTAGTAGCAATCAGCCCCAGCATTTT. This translates into CASSLWGSSNQPQHF.

This clonotype was detected ten times or more. This sequence joins TRBV7-3 and TRBJ2-3; 12 nucleotides match TRBD2. Germline V CDR1 and CDR2: SGHTA, FQGTGA. The junction had 6 bases not matched to a gene; V was cut back by 5 bases and J by 6 bases. This CDR3 comprises 15 residues. The CDR3, as DNA: TGTGCCAGCAGCATTGGACTAGCGGGAACGGATACGCAGTATTTT. Translation: CASSIGLAGTDTQYF.

The rearrangement joins TRBV11-3 to TRBJ2-1, with 12 bases that match TRBD2. Germline-derived CDR1 and CDR2 are SGHNT and YENEEA. Trimming cost V 6 bases and J 5 bases; bases outside gene matches: 14. The CDR3 loop spans 18 amino acids. CDR3 region: CASRQSGTSGLWDNEQFF. The CDR3 DNA follows: TGTGCCAGCAGACAATCCGGGACTAGCGGGTTGTGGGACAATGAGCAGTTCTTC.

CDR3: CSATLGQGKDTQYF. CDR3 DNA: TGCAGTGCTACCCTGGGACAGGGGAAAGATACGCAGTATTTT. The chain recombines TRBV20-1 with TRBJ2-3; TRBD1 aligns across 10 bases. The trim removed 4 bases at V and 5 bases at J, leaving 6 bases unmatched. CDR1 is DFQATT and CDR2 is SNEGSKA in the germline V gene (reference sequence). CDR3 length equals 14 residues.

This clonotype was detected only a few times. The chain employs TRBV7-9 and TRBJ1-4; 7 bases line up with TRBD1. The ends lost 4 bases at V and 0 bases at J; junction bases unmatched: 2. Germline CDR1 reads SEHNR; CDR2 reads FQNEAQ (reference sequence). This CDR3 comprises 15 residues. The CDR3 is CASSSTGPTNEKLFF. CDR3 DNA sequence: TGTGCCAGCAGCTCGACAGGGCCAACTAATGAAAAACTGTTTTTT.

This clonotype was detected only a few times. The chain couples TRBV5-5 to TRBJ2-5, with 10 bases fitting TRBD1. V lost 1 base and J lost 4; bases outside the gene matches: 13. Germline V gene sequence: CDR1 SGHKS, CDR2 YYEKEE (reference sequence). The CDR3 runs 18 residues. CDR3 sequence: CASSLRPGTGERGETQYF. The CDR3 region has the DNA TGTGCCAGCAGCTTGAGGCCCGGGACAGGGGAGCGAGGAGAGACCCAGTACTTC.

V gene TRBV24-1 combines with J gene TRBJ2-3, with 7 nucleotides matching TRBD2. CDR1 and CDR2 from the germline V gene are KGHDR and SFDVKD. The trim removed 8 bases at V and 5 bases at J, leaving 0 bases unmatched. The CDR3 is made up of 11 amino acids. CDR3 region: CATTSGDTQYF. In DNA, the CDR3 is TGTGCCACCACTAGCGGAGATACGCAGTATTTT.